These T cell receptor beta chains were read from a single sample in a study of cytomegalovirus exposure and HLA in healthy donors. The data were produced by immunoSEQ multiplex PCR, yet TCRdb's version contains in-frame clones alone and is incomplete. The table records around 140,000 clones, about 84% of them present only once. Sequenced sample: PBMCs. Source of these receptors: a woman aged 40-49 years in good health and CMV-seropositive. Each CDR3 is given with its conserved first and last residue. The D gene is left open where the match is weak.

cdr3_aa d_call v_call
CASSFTGYTEAFF NA TRBV7-9
CASSLAVGVSWELFF NA TRBV5-1
CASSLNYGVPEQYF NA TRBV11-3
CASSIQENQPQHF NA TRBV6-6
CASSYTSGTYNEQFF TRBD2 TRBV5-1
CASALTGLSTDTQYF NA TRBV5-1
CASSFLPDTQYF NA TRBV7-9
CASSQLTITGGPRETEAFF TRBD1 TRBV4-2
CASSGTGGMEEAFF TRBD1 TRBV6-1
CASSDSTSGRPINEQFF NA TRBV6-4
CASSSQGTGELFF NA TRBV5-1
CSVPESSGRGQETQYF TRBD2 TRBV29-1
CASSLAAGVQPQHF NA TRBV5-5
CASSYEDTQYF NA TRBV11-3
CASSAQVGGYTF NA TRBV2
CASSEAGSGRWGQFF TRBD2 TRBV2
CASSPPGTRYGYTF NA TRBV18
CASSEGPVPTQYF NA TRBV10-2
CASSLLGPGLNTEAFF NA TRBV5-1
CASRRLAGASEQFF TRBD2 TRBV28
CAISESSLDGRGEQYF TRBD2 TRBV10-3
CASSGRDRGPDTQYF TRBD1 TRBV6-1
CASQQYYGYTF NA TRBV6-1
CASSFITTEQYF NA TRBV5-5
CASSQDGRDFGNTIYF NA TRBV4-1
CASSLTGSYNEQFF NA TRBV5-1
CASSLELGLAGGQFF TRBD2 TRBV11-2
CASSLVPSNYEQYF NA TRBV7-2
CASSLSGRVVSYEQYF NA TRBV27
CASSRDSGTYEQYF TRBD1 TRBV5-1
CASSLTRDYDNEQFF TRBD2 TRBV7-3
CASSSRQGGEEETQYF NA TRBV13
CASSTGTGGTGELFF TRBD1 TRBV18
CASSLAWQGAYEQYF NA TRBV5-4
CASVRDGGNQPQHF NA TRBV19
CASSPRQGAFDEQFF TRBD1 TRBV9
CASSGGGSKNIQYF NA TRBV9
CASSLLGGTTHRPEYF TRBD2 TRBV5-4
CASSGRTSGRAGELFF TRBD2 TRBV11-3
CASTVNRDYGYTF NA TRBV6-5
CASSEYGNRGRTYEQYF TRBD1 TRBV25-1
CASSPAGETQYF NA TRBV2
CASSRPTSSSYNEQFF TRBD2 TRBV7-2
CASPEEASGANVLTF NA TRBV7-9
CASSPVRGSTDTQYF NA TRBV7-3
CASRSSESTDTQYF NA TRBV6-1
CASSPGHYENYGYTF NA TRBV6-1
CASSPGLAGGPYYNEQFF TRBD2 TRBV7-6
CASSPGWRTTSYEQCF NA TRBV9
CASSQEQVDTQYF NA TRBV4-1
CASSFQGFGDTQYF NA TRBV27
CASSQVFALREKGYEQYF NA TRBV4-2
CAWTAPGETQYF NA TRBV30
CASSLEVEGTYEQYF NA TRBV7-7
CASRAASNYGYTF NA TRBV6-1